The text below deals with one T cell receptor beta chain. The data stem from a study of control samples from healthy donors and cancer patients. Measured with immunoSEQ multiplex PCR; TCRdb has only the in-frame clones, and not every one. This table has about 220,000 clones, about 93% appearing once. CDR3 size: 16 residues. The germline gives CDR1 MDHEN, CDR2 SYDVKM. V was clipped by 7 bases and J by 0 bases, with 17 bases between them. What was sequenced was blood. The V gene is TRBV28, the J gene TRBJ2-3; D is possibly TRBD2 (7 bases). The TCR originated in a man aged 50-60 years in good health. Written as DNA, the CDR3 is TGTGCCAGCACCCTGGGGGCGGGGGTCAGCACAGATACGCAGTATTTT. Encoded protein: CASTLGAGVSTDTQYF.